This T cell receptor (beta chain) was sequenced during a study of response to subunit inactivated influenza vaccine. TCRdb called the RT-PCR reads again in MiXCR, with one record for every CDR3 protein. Of 500,000 to 550,000 distinct CDR3 sequences listed, less than 10% were seen once; the top ten hold 13%. Between the trimmed V and J ends, which lost 3 bases and 5 bases, there was a span of 15 bases. The CDR3 extends over 14 amino acids. From germline, CDR1 is SGDLS and CDR2 YYNGEE. This clonotype was observed many times. This chain joins TRBV9 and TRBJ2-7; no reliable D call. The TCR comes from a man in his fifties or sixties who received an inactivated influenza vaccine. The sequences come from PBMCs from blood, collected around 25 months after vaccination. The chain's CDR3 is CASSAGPLGNEQYF. As DNA, the CDR3 is TGTGCCAGCAGCGCCGGTCCCCTCGGCAACGAGCAGTACTTC. Variable domain in full (rest from reference TRBV9 and TRBJ2-7): DSGVTQTPKHLITATGQRVTLRCSPRSGDLSVYWYQQSLDQGLQFLIQYYNGEERAKGNILERFSAQQFPDLHSELNLSSLELGDSALYFCASSAGPLGNEQYFGPGTRLTVT.